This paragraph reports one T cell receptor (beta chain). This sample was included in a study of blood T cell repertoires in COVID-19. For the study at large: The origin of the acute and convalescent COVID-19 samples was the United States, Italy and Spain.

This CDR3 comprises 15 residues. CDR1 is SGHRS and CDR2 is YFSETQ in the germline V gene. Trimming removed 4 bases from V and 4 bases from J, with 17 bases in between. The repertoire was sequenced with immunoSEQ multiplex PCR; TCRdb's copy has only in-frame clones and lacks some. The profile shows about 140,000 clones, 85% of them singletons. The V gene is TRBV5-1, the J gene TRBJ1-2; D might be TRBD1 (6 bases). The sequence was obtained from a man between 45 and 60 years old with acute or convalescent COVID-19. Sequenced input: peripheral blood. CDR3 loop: CASSEGGRGLYGYTF. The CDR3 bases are TGCGCCAGCAGCGAAGGGGGACGTGGCCTCTATGGCTACACCTTC.